What follows are 7 T cell receptor beta chains derived from one specimen sequenced in a study of Ad26.COV2.S vaccination and SARS-CoV-2 variants. Profiled with immunoSEQ multiplex PCR; TCRdb holds only in-frame clones, not every one. Of more than 300,000 clones listed, about 88% were seen once; the top ten hold about 10%. Treatment in this sample: about 20 received Ad26.COV2.S at low or high dose, single or two shots; about 5 received placebo; per-sample allocation not given. Material that was analyzed had been drawn on day 63 after the first vaccine or placebo injection. The material sequenced was peripheral blood, taken in a trial of Ad26.COV2.S vaccine versus placebo. The receptors stem from a person between 18 and 60 years old who received the Ad26.COV2.S COVID-19 vaccine or a placebo.

The chain joins TRBV19 to TRBJ2-3; 8 bases fit TRBD2. CDR1 is LNHDA and CDR2 is SQIVND in the germline V gene (reference sequence). The CDR3 covers 13 residues. With V trimmed by 5 bases and J by 9 bases, 7 bases remained unmatched. CDR3 bases: TGTGCCAGTAGTTCCCGGGGGGGGACCACGCAGTATTTT. This codes for CASSSRGGTTQYF.

The J gene is TRBJ2-7, the V gene TRBV5-1; TRBD1 matches 8 bases. The germline V gene has CDR1 SGHRS and CDR2 YFSETQ. The CDR3 runs 15 residues. V lost 3 bases and J lost 0; bases outside the gene matches: 5. Here the CDR3 reads CASSSRQGSSYEQYF. The DNA for the CDR3 is TGCGCCAGCAGCTCCCGACAGGGGAGCTCCTACGAGCAGTACTTC.

The rearrangement uses TRBV7-2 and TRBJ2-3, with 8 bases identical to TRBD2. V lost 1 base and J lost 4; bases outside the gene matches: 16. Germline values: CDR1 SGHTA, CDR2 FQGNSA. This CDR3 is 19 amino acids long. DNA of the CDR3: TGTGCCAGCAGCTTAGACCTGGCCGGGGTAGCGGGACCCGCAGATACGCAGTATTTT. Protein sequence: CASSLDLAGVAGPADTQYF.

J is TRBJ2-1 and V is TRBV28; TRBD2 matches at 13 bases. This CDR3 spans 17 amino acids. Germline V CDR1 and CDR2: MDHEN, SYDVKM. The V and J ends lost 5 bases and 2 bases, in that order; junction bases with no gene match: 6. CDR3 nucleotide sequence: TGTGCCAGCAGTCCTGGGGGACTAGCGGGAACCTACAATGAGCAGTTCTTC. It specifies CASSPGGLAGTYNEQFF.

The CDR3 sequence is CASSLQTEGDTQYF. CDR3 DNA: TGTGCCAGCAGTTTGCAGACAGAAGGGGATACGCAGTATTTT. The chain couples TRBV28 to TRBJ2-3; a possible D gene is TRBD1 (5 bases). The CDR3 contains 14 residues. Germline CDR1 reads MDHEN; CDR2 reads SYDVKM. V lost 3 bases to trimming and J lost 6 bases, with 13 bases between them.

This clone came up a few times. This sequence joins TRBV7-9 and TRBJ1-6; the D is unclear. The V end lost 4 bases, the J end lost 0 bases, and 16 bases lay between the germline ends. The CDR3 loop spans 18 amino acids. Germline values: CDR1 SEHNR, CDR2 FQNEAQ (reference sequence). Here the CDR3 reads CASSSRPLRSSYNSPLHF. In nucleotides, the CDR3 is TGTGCCAGCAGCTCGCGTCCTCTCAGGAGCTCCTATAATTCACCCCTCCACTTT.

The V call is TRBV5-1, the J call TRBJ2-4; TRBD1 matches 9 bases. Losses at the gene ends were 0 bases for V and 1 base for J; bases not matched to a gene: 5. Germline CDR1 SGHRS, CDR2 YFSETQ. The CDR3 has 17 amino acids. CDR3 residues: CASSLENRGRAKNIQYF. CDR3 DNA sequence: TGCGCCAGCAGCTTGGAAAACAGGGGGCGCGCCAAAAACATTCAGTACTTC. The full variable domain, rest sourced from reference TRBV5-1 and TRBJ2-4, is KAGVTQTPRYLIKTRGQQVTLSCSPISGHRSVSWYQQTPGQGLQFLFEYFSETQRNKGNFPGRFSGRQFSNSRSEMNVSTLELGDSALYLCASSLENRGRAKNIQYFGAGTRLSVL.